The 25 T cell receptor beta chains below were found in one sample sequenced in a study of blood T cell repertoires in COVID-19. Produced via immunoSEQ multiplex PCR; TCRdb's table is partial and in-frame only. This sample carries around 55,000 clones, about nine tenths of them seen once, and the ten largest clones take about 6%. Sequenced: peripheral blood. These TCRs come from a man aged 35 to 55 with acute or convalescent COVID-19.

The chain couples TRBV6-5 to TRBJ2-3, with D possibly matching TRBD2 (6 bases). The CDR3 contains 14 residues. The V gene's germline CDR1 is MNHEY and CDR2 SVGAGI. The germline V and J ends were trimmed by 4 bases and 6 bases, with 14 bases remaining between them. CDR3 loop: CASSFTSPPDTQYF. The DNA of the CDR3 is TGTGCCAGCAGTTTCACTAGCCCCCCCGATACGCAGTATTTT.

This chain joins TRBV27 and TRBJ2-1; 9 nucleotides line up with TRBD1. Germline trimming cut 5 bases from V and 5 bases from J; bases unmatched to any gene: 7. The CDR3 has 15 residues. CDR1 and CDR2 (germline): MNHEY, SMNVEV (reference sequence). CDR3 amino acids: CASSPGTGFHNEQFF. The CDR3 region has the DNA TGTGCCAGCAGTCCTGGGACAGGGTTCCACAATGAGCAGTTCTTC.

The chain couples TRBV7-9 to TRBJ1-2; TRBD1 matches at 7 bases. Germline V CDR1 and CDR2: SEHNR, FQNEAQ (reference sequence). J gave up 4 bases and V 4 bases, and 6 bases lay outside the gene matches. The CDR3 is 14 amino acids. CDR3 in amino acids: CASSSVGDSYGYTF. The CDR3 region has the DNA TGTGCCAGCAGCTCGGTGGGGGACAGCTATGGCTACACCTTC.

The V gene is TRBV13, the J gene TRBJ2-5; perhaps TRBD1 as D (6 bases). V lost 4 bases to trimming and J lost 2 bases, with 11 bases between them. The CDR3 runs 14 residues. Germline CDR1 reads PRHDT; CDR2 reads FYEKMQ (reference sequence). The CDR3 region is CASSSGQLQETQYF. CDR3 bases: TGTGCCAGCAGCTCGGGACAACTTCAAGAGACCCAGTACTTC.

This clone was detected a few times. The chain employs TRBV18 and TRBJ2-1, with TRBD1 matching 9 bases. The CDR3 length is 18 residues. The germline gives CDR1 KGHSH, CDR2 LQKENI. The junction had 19 bases not matched to a gene; V was cut back by 5 bases and J by 8 bases. The CDR3 region is CASSERARGQGMGYEQFF. The CDR3 DNA sequence: TGTGCCAGCTCAGAAAGGGCCCGGGGACAGGGAATGGGGTATGAGCAGTTCTTC.

V gene TRBV19 combines with J gene TRBJ2-1, with D perhaps TRBD1 (6 bases). V was trimmed by 3 bases and J by 3 bases, leaving 15 bases between them. Germline CDR1 reads LNHDA; CDR2 reads SQIVND (reference sequence). The CDR3 contains 16 residues. Written as DNA, the CDR3 is TGTGCCAGTAGTATTTTCCAGGGGAGCATCTACAATGAGCAGTTCTTC. Translating gives CASSIFQGSIYNEQFF.

This clone was picked up one time. This CDR3 is CASSYGDRVVNTEAFF. The CDR3 nucleotides are TGTGCCAGCAGTTATGGGGACAGAGTAGTCAACACTGAAGCTTTCTTT. The chain has TRBV28 and TRBJ1-1, with TRBD1 identical over 7 bases. V dropped 4 bases and J dropped 2; count of bases not matched to a gene: 10. The CDR3 is 16 amino acids. Germline V CDR1 and CDR2: MDHEN, SYDVKM.

The chain combines TRBV5-4 with TRBJ2-5; D unresolved. The ends were cut back, 2 bases at V and 2 bases at J, with 10 bases in the middle. This CDR3 contains 14 residues. Germline lookup yields CDR1 SGHNT and CDR2 YYREEE (reference sequence). CDR3 region: CASSFSHLQETQYF. The CDR3 DNA sequence: TGTGCCAGCAGCTTCTCGCACCTACAAGAGACCCAGTACTTC.

The count of this clone is one. The chain links TRBV5-1 to TRBJ2-5; D is possibly TRBD2 (6 bases). The CDR3 runs 13 residues. The germline V gene encodes CDR1 SGHRS and CDR2 YFSETQ. Trimming shortened V by 4 bases and J by 5 bases, and 12 bases separated the two germline ends. This chain's CDR3 is CASSPPGVETQYF. Here the CDR3 DNA reads TGCGCCAGCAGCCCCCCGGGGGTGGAGACCCAGTACTTC.

This clone was detected a few times. The genes are TRBV13 and TRBJ2-2; possible D gene TRBD2, 5 bases. The CDR3 totals 16 residues. Per germline, CDR1 PRHDT and CDR2 FYEKMQ (reference sequence). V lost 4 bases and J 2 bases, leaving 14 bases between the germline ends. The CDR3, as DNA: TGTGCCAGCAGCTCCTTCGGGGTCCAAAACACCGGGGAGCTGTTTTTT. It specifies CASSSFGVQNTGELFF.

CDR3: CASRGGNLEDSPLHF. The CDR3 coding sequence is TGTGCCAGCAGAGGGGGTAATTTAGAGGATTCACCCCTCCACTTT. The chain combines TRBV28 with TRBJ1-6; the D gene is possibly TRBD1 (6 bases). The V gene lost 6 bases and the J gene lost 8 bases, with 17 bases spanning the gap. This CDR3 contains 15 residues. CDR1 and CDR2 from the germline V gene are MDHEN and SYDVKM.

Of note for this clone: Its ends do not fully match the called genes, so a read error is possible. V is TRBV6-6 and J is TRBJ2-2, with TRBD2 identical over 9 bases. The CDR3 contains 14 residues. Germline V gene sequence: CDR1 MNHNY, CDR2 SVGAGI (reference sequence). The CDR3 DNA follows: TGTGCCAGCTCTGGACTAGCGAATACCGGGGAGCTGTTTTTT. Translation gives CASSGLANTGELFF.

The chain couples TRBV9 to TRBJ1-1; TRBD1 agrees at 8 bases. Looked up from germline, CDR1 is SGDLS and CDR2 is YYNGEE. V shed 3 bases, J shed 1 base, and the junction held 8 bases outside the gene matches. This CDR3 has 16 residues. The CDR3 here is CASSASIGQGNTEAFF. DNA for the CDR3: TGTGCCAGCAGCGCGTCGATTGGACAGGGGAACACTGAAGCTTTCTTT.

The CDR3 spells CASSLGLAGGPDTQYF. For the CDR3, the DNA is TGTGCCAGCAGCTTGGGGCTAGCGGGAGGGCCCGATACGCAGTATTTT. The chain combines TRBV5-6 with TRBJ2-3; 12 nucleotides agree with TRBD2. V trimming: 0 bases; J trimming: 6 bases; junction bases outside the gene matches: 5. Germline V gene data show CDR1 as SGHDT and CDR2 as YYEEEE. This CDR3 has 16 residues.

This chain links TRBV7-2 with TRBJ2-5, with 15 bases aligning to TRBD2. In germline, CDR1 is SGHTA, CDR2 FQGNSA. This CDR3 has 18 amino acids. J was trimmed by 4 bases and V by 5 bases; bases with no gene match: 11. CDR3: CASSTGTSGRWEIETQYF. The DNA of the CDR3 is TGTGCCAGCAGCACAGGGACTAGCGGGAGGTGGGAAATAGAGACCCAGTACTTC.

This chain uses TRBV11-3 with TRBJ2-2, with D unresolved. The CDR3 covers 15 residues. CDR1 SGHNT and CDR2 YENEEA come from the germline V gene. Deletions cut 5 bases from V and 3 bases from J, with 13 bases between. CDR3 in DNA: TGTGCCAGCAGCCCAGACACCCAATACACCGGGGAGCTGTTTTTT. Amino acids: CASSPDTQYTGELFF.

This clone was seen a few times. The chain couples TRBV9 to TRBJ1-2; tentatively, D is TRBD1 (6 bases). The CDR3 is 14 residues long. CDR1 and CDR2 from the germline V gene are SGDLS and YYNGEE. The V and J ends lost 2 bases and 3 bases respectively, with 11 bases between them. For the CDR3, the DNA is TGTGCCAGCAGCGTTGGAGGGGGGGACTATGGCTACACCTTC. Its protein is CASSVGGGDYGYTF.

The CDR3 bases are TGTGCCAGCAGTGAGACAGGACAGGTCCTAGCCTCCTACGAGCAGTACTTC. Its translation is CASSETGQVLASYEQYF. The chain carries TRBV25-1 and TRBJ2-7; TRBD1 agrees at 7 bases. From germline, CDR1 is MGHDK and CDR2 SYGVNS. The V segment lost 3 bases and the J segment 0 bases; nucleotides outside the gene matches: 11. The CDR3 length is 17 residues.

This chain joins TRBV19 and TRBJ1-1; a weak D match, TRBD1 (6 bases). V dropped 7 bases and J dropped 0 bases, with 21 bases sitting between them. This CDR3 comprises 17 residues. CDR1 is LNHDA and CDR2 is SQIVND in the germline V gene (reference sequence). DNA of the CDR3: TGTGCCAGTACCCAACCGGGGACACAAAAAATGAACACTGAAGCTTTCTTT. Translating it yields CASTQPGTQKMNTEAFF.

The chain couples TRBV11-3 to TRBJ2-5; perhaps TRBD1 as D (6 bases). Gene TRBJ2-7 matches the end of the DNA better, so the J call may be wrong. Germline assignment: CDR1 SGHNT and CDR2 YENEEA. The CDR3 sequence is 15 residues long. The CDR3 here is CASSSSQGVAYEQYF. In DNA form, the CDR3 reads TGTGCCAGCAGCTCCTCACAGGGAGTTGCCTACGAGCAGTACTTC.

The V call is TRBV27, the J call TRBJ2-7, with 10 bases that match TRBD1. Germline V gene data show CDR1 as MNHEY and CDR2 as SMNVEV (reference sequence). With 3 bases clipped from V and 7 bases from J, the junction kept 12 bases outside the gene matches. This CDR3 has 16 residues. The CDR3 DNA is TGTGCCAGCAGTTTGCGGGACAGGGGTCCGCCGGGTGAGCAGTACTTC. The encoded protein is CASSLRDRGPPGEQYF.

The chain links TRBV7-9 to TRBJ1-2; D ambiguous. V lost 3 bases, J lost 1 base, and 9 bases lay in between. Germline V gene data show CDR1 as SEHNR and CDR2 as FQNEAQ (reference sequence). The CDR3 covers 14 residues. The CDR3: CASSFGESNYGYTF. The CDR3 coding sequence is TGTGCCAGCAGCTTCGGGGAAAGTAACTATGGCTACACCTTC.

The CDR3 protein is CASSYFQDRVLTEAFF. The CDR3 bases are TGTGCCAGCAGTTATTTCCAGGACAGGGTGTTGACTGAAGCTTTCTTT. The V gene is TRBV6-2 or TRBV6-3, the J gene TRBJ1-1; 8 nucleotides line up with TRBD1. Unmatched junction bases numbered 11, after V lost 3 bases and J lost 5 bases. The germline gives CDR1 MNHEY, CDR2 SVGEGT. The CDR3 sequence is 16 residues long.

In this sample, this clone turned up a few times. CDR3 amino acids: CASSGLPNQPQHF. The CDR3 nucleotides read TGTGCCAGTAGCGGGTTACCCAATCAGCCCCAGCATTTT. The chain carries TRBV19 and TRBJ1-5; no reliable D call. From germline, CDR1 is LNHDA and CDR2 SQIVND (reference sequence). The CDR3 covers 13 residues. Deletions cut 6 bases from V and 3 bases from J, with 9 bases between.

The V and J genes are TRBV12-5 and TRBJ2-1; 10 bases are shared with TRBD2. After removal of 2 bases from V and 2 bases from J, the junction contained 6 bases not matched to a gene. This CDR3 region has 17 residues. CDR1 and CDR2 (germline): LGHNT, FRNRAP. Written as DNA, the CDR3 is TGTGCTAGTGGTTTGCCCTCGAGCGGGAGGGCCTACAATGAGCAGTTCTTC. Amino acids: CASGLPSSGRAYNEQFF.